This T cell receptor beta chain was obtained from a study of T-cell memory formation after mild COVID-19. Germline-derived CDR1 and CDR2 are MGHDK and SYGVNS. V was clipped by 6 bases and J by 7 bases; unmatched bases: 12. This CDR3 is 15 amino acids long. Study-level results: Chiefly within CM and EM were the contracting CD4+ clones; CD8+ ones were within EMRA. Specificity for SARS-CoV-2 was not confirmed among the second-wave clones peaking on day 37. Memory from before infection featured some responding clones, which suggests cross-reactive memory joined.

TCRdb ran MiXCR on the 5' RACE reads and lists one entry per CDR3 protein. The sample holds 150,000 to 200,000 distinct CDR3 sequences; under 14% are singletons and the top ten take about 3.5%. Details on this clonotype: Its antigen is unidentified.

Sequencing used PBMCs or a T cell subset sorted from them (not recorded which). The J gene is TRBJ1-2, the V gene TRBV25-1; 9 positions match TRBD1. This TCR was recovered from a man aged 18-30 years who had mild COVID-19 (a few samples of this study predate the infection). Cell type and time point are not known. The CDR3 region is CASSPPGQGKGGYTF. In DNA, the CDR3 is TGTGCCAGCAGCCCGCCGGGACAGGGTAAGGGTGGCTACACCTTC.